The clone carrying this TCR beta chain has just one count. This sample was taken from a study of blood T cell repertoires in COVID-19. Overall study context: Samples came from the United States, Italy and Spain, spanning acute and convalescent COVID-19. PBMCs, B-cell-depleted T cells, or T cells provided the cDNA or gDNA that made up the material.

V lost 6 bases, J lost 10 bases, and 16 bases lay in between. The CDR3 is made up of 13 amino acids. In the original workflow: Quantification of nucleated cells was approximated via reference gene primer amplification. Clones were sequenced by immunoSEQ multiplex PCR, and TCRdb holds only the in-frame ones, with some missing. The V and J calls and clone size come from that table; D and trimming were worked out from the DNA. Among 400,000 to 500,000 clones listed, 88% were seen once. This receptor was obtained from a woman in her forties who had recovered from COVID-19. Sequenced: PBMCs or T cells enriched from blood (not recorded which). The chain is built from TRBV12-3 or TRBV12-4 and TRBJ1-3; D might be TRBD1 (5 bases). DNA of the CDR3: TGTGCCAGCAGATCGGACCCGGCAGGGACCATATATTTT. This codes for CASRSDPAGTIYF.